Detailed here is one T cell receptor (beta chain). Its antigen is unknown. The TCR beta libraries were generated through quantitative 5'-RACE incorporating molecular barcodes. One entry per CDR3 protein, called by TCRdb with MiXCR from the 5' RACE reads. The sample has 200,000 to 250,000 distinct CDR3 sequences, 6% to 8% seen once. This sample was taken from a study of CD8 T cells in ankylosing spondylitis. General study findings and limits: In the blood and synovial fluid of reactive arthritis, some motif variants had been previously reported. A motif of 7 to 9 highly homologous TCR beta variants was seen as apparently characteristic of ankylosing spondylitis blood. Matched ankylosing spondylitis synovial fluid reportedly showed significant enrichment of disease-linked clones. Disease-linked clones were CD8+ and relatively rare in peripheral blood.

The sequence was obtained from a male donor with ankylosing spondylitis. Sample: blood, either unsorted or a sorted T cell fraction (not recorded which).

CDR3 in amino acids: CASQTGQPQHF. The CDR3, as DNA: TGTGCCAGCCAGACCGGTCAGCCCCAGCATTTT. The V and J genes are TRBV28 and TRBJ1-5; D unresolved. Germline lookup yields CDR1 MDHEN and CDR2 SYDVKM. The CDR3 is 11 amino acids. The germline V and J ends were trimmed by 8 bases and 6 bases, with 8 bases remaining between them. The full variable domain, its missing parts supplied by reference TRBV28 and TRBJ1-5, is DVKVTQSSRYLVKRTGEKVFLECVQDMDHENMFWYRQDPGLGLRLIYFSYDVKMKEKGDIPEGYSVSREKKERFSLILESASTNQTSMYLCASQTGQPQHFGDGTRLSIL.